This T cell receptor (beta chain) came from a study of OX40 agonist ivuxolimab in advanced cancers. Study-level findings and limits: Averaging showed that CD8+ T cells had more expanded clones than CD4+ did. Partial responders at 0.1-3.0 mg/kg showed near-lowest clonal expansion.

The table lists this clone with a count of one. Its antigen is not identified. CDR1 is LGHNT and CDR2 is FRNRAP in the germline V gene. This CDR3 contains 15 residues. Trimming took 6 bases from V and 3 from J; bases not matched to a gene: 10. TCRdb's table, derived via immunoSEQ multiplex PCR, lists solely in-frame clones and lacks some. Here the sample spans 20,000 or so clones, 80% to 90% being singletons. Material: CD4+ or CD8+ T cells sorted from blood, obtained in a trial of the OX40 agonist ivuxolimab. J is TRBJ2-7 and V is TRBV12-5, with TRBD2 matching over 8 bases. The clonotype originates from an adult with an advanced solid tumor such as melanoma, head and neck, liver or kidney cancer. The CDR3 sequence is CASGPNGGAGYEQYF. The CDR3, as DNA: TGTGCTAGTGGCCCGAACGGGGGGGCTGGCTACGAGCAGTACTTC.